A selection of T cell receptor beta chains follows, all from one sample in a study of T cells after yellow fever vaccination. TCRdb reprocessed the 5' RACE reads via MiXCR and lists one record per CDR3 protein. The sample contains around 250,000 distinct CDR3 sequences, about 7.1% of which appear only once. The input for sequencing was CD4+ T cells sorted from PBMCs, taken 15 days after the yellow fever booster vaccination. Receptor source: a man aged 25 to 40 who received the YFV17D yellow fever vaccine. Each CDR3 is given with its conserved first and last residue. Each record gives: V gene, D gene, clone size, J gene, CDR3 protein, CDR3 DNA. The D gene is left open where the match is weak. Clone size is not always given. Where it is, it says once, few, many or a class for expanded clones.

>TRBV29-1|NA|many|TRBJ2-5
CSVEETGTQLETQYF
TGCAGCGTTGAAGAAACAGGGACGCAGCTCGAGACCCAGTACTTC
>TRBV5-3|NA|few|TRBJ2-7
CARSFSPGGEDEQYF
TGTGCCAGAAGCTTTTCTCCGGGGGGCGAAGACGAGCAGTACTTC
>TRBV6-2/TRBV6-3|TRBD2|NA|TRBJ2-7
CASSPYRASGTAEQYF
TGTGCCAGCAGTCCCTACCGGGCTAGCGGGACGGCCGAGCAGTACTTC
>TRBV30|NA|few|TRBJ1-4
CAWSAGTYEKLFF
TGTGCCTGGAGTGCCGGGACATATGAAAAACTGTTTTTT
>TRBV12-3/TRBV12-4|NA|NA|TRBJ2-7
CASSTTRREQYF
TGTGCCAGCAGTACGACCCGCCGCGAGCAGTACTTC
>TRBV6-5|TRBD1|many|TRBJ1-5
CASSYLDRGVDQPQHF
TGTGCCAGCAGTTACCTAGACAGGGGAGTCGATCAGCCCCAGCATTTT
>TRBV29-1|NA|few|TRBJ2-7
CSVEGGPYEQYF
TGCAGCGTTGAGGGCGGACCCTACGAGCAGTACTTC
>TRBV24-1|NA|many|TRBJ2-1
CATSDLQIGQGGSNEQFF
TGTGCCACCAGTGATTTGCAAATCGGGCAGGGGGGCAGCAATGAGCAGTTCTTC
>TRBV19|TRBD2|NA|TRBJ2-4
CASKPSGSPKNIQYF
TGTGCCAGTAAGCCTAGCGGGAGCCCCAAAAACATTCAGTACTTC
>TRBV24-1|NA|many|TRBJ2-5
CATSGGLEAQYF
TGTGCCACCAGTGGAGGGCTTGAGGCCCAGTACTTC
>TRBV5-1|NA|many|TRBJ2-3
CASSFAGQPADTQYF
TGCGCCAGCAGTTTCGCGGGCCAGCCCGCAGATACGCAGTATTTT
>TRBV5-1|TRBD1|many|TRBJ2-5
CASSSGTGYQYQETQYF
TGCGCCAGCAGCTCCGGGACAGGGTATCAGTACCAAGAGACCCAGTACTTC
>TRBV6-1|TRBD2|NA|TRBJ2-7
CASSGPSGAYEQYF
TGTGCCAGCAGTGGCCCTAGCGGAGCCTACGAGCAGTACTTC
>TRBV5-1|NA|NA|TRBJ2-1
CASSFTISRDKEYNEQFF
TGCGCCAGCAGCTTCACGATATCTAGGGACAAGGAGTACAATGAGCAGTTCTTC
>TRBV28|NA|many|TRBJ2-5
CASIGTGETQYF
TGTGCCAGCATCGGGACCGGAGAGACCCAGTACTTC
>TRBV10-3|NA|NA|TRBJ2-5
CAIRVGDSETQYF
TGTGCCATCAGGGTTGGCGATTCAGAGACCCAGTACTTC
>TRBV18|NA|many|TRBJ1-1
CASSPLNTEAFF
TGTGCCAGCTCACCGTTGAACACTGAAGCTTTCTTT
>TRBV7-9|TRBD2|many|TRBJ2-1
CASSLASGSHNEQFF
TGTGCCAGCAGCTTAGCTAGCGGGAGCCACAATGAGCAGTTCTTC
>TRBV29-1|NA|NA|TRBJ2-5
CSELGQSETQYF
TGCAGCGAGCTTGGGCAGTCAGAGACCCAGTACTTC
>TRBV6-5|NA|few|TRBJ2-7
CATASLGANEQYF
TGTGCCACAGCTAGTTTGGGGGCCAACGAGCAGTACTTC
>TRBV5-6|NA|NA|TRBJ1-6
CASSFEQGGSPLHF
TGTGCCAGCAGCTTCGAACAGGGAGGTTCACCCCTCCACTTT
>TRBV20-1|TRBD2|few|TRBJ2-3
CSARLGLAGHTDTQYF
TGCAGTGCTCGATTAGGACTAGCGGGACACACAGATACGCAGTATTTT
>TRBV20-1|NA|NA|TRBJ1-5
CSARAQGNQPQHF
TGCAGTGCTAGAGCGCAGGGCAATCAGCCCCAGCATTTT
>TRBV7-2|NA|NA|TRBJ2-7
CASSPRPLDSYEQYF
TGTGCCAGCAGCCCCCGTCCGCTAGACAGCTACGAGCAGTACTTC
>TRBV4-3|NA|many|TRBJ1-3
CASSQDPKGFSGNTIYF
TGCGCCAGCAGCCAAGATCCAAAAGGCTTCTCTGGAAACACCATATATTTT
>TRBV18|TRBD2|NA|TRBJ2-2
CASSPPGLAGGTGELFF
TGTGCCAGCTCACCACCGGGACTAGCGGGAGGCACCGGGGAGCTGTTTTTT
>TRBV30|TRBD1|NA|TRBJ1-3
CAWGQGISGNTIYF
TGTGCCTGGGGACAGGGGATCTCTGGAAACACCATATATTTT
>TRBV4-3|NA|many|TRBJ2-1
CASSSSLQEQFF
TGCGCCAGCAGCTCTTCCCTGCAAGAGCAGTTCTTC
>TRBV6-2/TRBV6-3|NA|NA|TRBJ2-3
CASSPREIWTDTQYF
TGTGCCAGCAGTCCCCGGGAGATCTGGACAGATACGCAGTATTTT
>TRBV6-2/TRBV6-3|NA|NA|TRBJ2-7
CASSYRGRPYEQYF
TGTGCCAGCAGTTACCGGGGGAGACCCTACGAGCAGTACTTC
>TRBV19|NA|NA|TRBJ2-3
CASSMGTLSSTDTQYF
TGTGCCAGTAGTATGGGGACTCTCTCTAGCACAGATACGCAGTATTTT
>TRBV11-2|NA|NA|TRBJ2-4
CASSSTLSKNIQYF
TGTGCCAGCAGCTCAACCCTAAGCAAAAACATTCAGTACTTC
>TRBV20-1|NA|NA|TRBJ1-6
CSARERSSYNSPLHF
TGCAGTGCTAGAGAGAGGAGCTCCTATAATTCACCCCTCCACTTT
>TRBV7-7|NA|NA|TRBJ2-5
CASSTTPGGETQYF
TGTGCTAGCAGCACCACCCCCGGCGGCGAGACCCAGTACTTC
>TRBV19|NA|few|TRBJ2-2
CASSRRRVDSANTGELFF
TGTGCCAGTTCAAGACGGCGGGTGGACTCGGCGAACACCGGGGAGCTGTTTTTT
>TRBV19|NA|NA|TRBJ2-1
CASSSPVAPSYNEQFF
TGTGCCAGTAGTTCCCCGGTCGCACCCTCCTACAATGAGCAGTTCTTC